A single sample is the source of the 22 T cell receptor beta chains below, sequenced in a study of T cells in Graves' hyperthyroidism and ophthalmopathy. Authors of the study amplified TCR beta CDR3 regions from RNA transcripts. RT-PCR in the first round (using the HTBI primer set) targeted the TCR CDR3. TCRdb recomputed calls from the multiplex PCR reads with MiXCR, one row per CDR3 protein. The sample records around 700,000 distinct CDR3 sequences, roughly 20% being singletons. Sequencing input: blood. Receptors originate from a woman aged 45-59 years with Graves' hyperthyroidism that later progressed to Graves' ophthalmopathy.

This clonotype was seen ten or more times. The genes are TRBV3-1 and TRBJ2-5, with 10 nucleotides matching TRBD2. From germline, CDR1 is LGHDT and CDR2 YNNKEL (reference sequence). The V and J ends lost 6 bases and 1 base, in that order; junction bases with no gene match: 5. This CDR3 comprises 15 residues. CDR3 region: CASRPSGGVQETQYF. DNA for the CDR3: TGTGCCAGCAGACCCAGCGGGGGGGTCCAAGAGACCCAGTACTTC.

The chain combines TRBV9 with TRBJ2-1; 9 nucleotides line up with TRBD1. From germline, CDR1 is SGDLS and CDR2 YYNGEE. The CDR3 extends over 15 amino acids. V lost 7 bases, J lost 5 bases, and 10 bases stayed unmatched. CDR3 coding DNA: TGTGCCAGCCGGAAACGGGACAGGGTCAACAATGAGCAGTTCTTC. Residues: CASRKRDRVNNEQFF.

The chain couples TRBV15 to TRBJ1-5, with D perhaps matching TRBD1 (5 bases). This CDR3 region has 13 residues. Trimming removed 5 bases from V and 3 bases from J, with 8 bases in between. Germline loops: CDR1 LNHNV, CDR2 YYDKDF (reference sequence). Written as DNA, the CDR3 is TGTGCCACCAGCTTGGGGGACAATCAGCCCCAGCATTTT. This translates into CATSLGDNQPQHF.

This clonotype turned up a few times. J is TRBJ2-6 and V is TRBV29-1, with 9 bases that match TRBD1. The CDR3 covers 16 residues. Germline V gene sequence: CDR1 SQVTM, CDR2 ANQGSEA. J lost 0 bases, V lost 6 bases, and 6 bases had no gene match. The CDR3 loop is CSVWTGETSGANVLTF. Written as DNA, the CDR3 is TGCAGCGTGTGGACAGGGGAGACCTCTGGGGCCAACGTCCTGACTTTC.

This clonotype was observed at least ten times. The chain has TRBV9 and TRBJ2-7, with 7 bases lining up with TRBD2. J gave up 2 bases and V 3 bases, and 8 bases lay outside the gene matches. CDR3 length: 15 amino acids. The V gene's germline CDR1 is SGDLS and CDR2 YYNGEE. This CDR3 is CASSAGGGSAYEQYF. The CDR3 DNA follows: TGTGCCAGCAGCGCGGGCGGGGGAAGCGCCTACGAGCAGTACTTC.

V gene TRBV11-2 combines with J gene TRBJ1-2, with D possibly matching TRBD1 (6 bases). Trimming pared 5 bases from V and 8 bases from J, leaving 15 bases between. This CDR3 comprises 13 residues. Germline lookup yields CDR1 SGHAT and CDR2 FQNNGV. CDR3 sequence reads: CASSPAAGVGYTF. For the CDR3, the DNA is TGTGCCAGCAGCCCAGCTGCAGGGGTCGGCTACACCTTC.

This chain joins TRBV20-1 and TRBJ1-2, with 11 bases lining up with TRBD1. There are 14 residues in the CDR3. CDR1 is DFQATT, CDR2 SNEGSKA, per germline (reference sequence). The trim removed 6 bases at V and 6 bases at J, leaving 9 bases unmatched. CDR3 DNA: TGCAGTGCCCGGACAGGGGGCTACTTGGATGGCTACACCTTC. It is translated as CSARTGGYLDGYTF.

There are a few counts of this clonotype. The chain employs TRBV12-3 or TRBV12-4 and TRBJ2-5, with TRBD2 matching 8 bases. After removal of 5 bases from V and 5 bases from J, the junction contained 10 bases not matched to a gene. The CDR3 spans 15 residues. CDR3 sequence reads: CASSPPGLGGETQYF. The DNA for the CDR3 is TGTGCCAGCAGTCCCCCGGGACTAGGGGGGGAGACCCAGTACTTC.

Only a few counts were recorded for this clonotype. The chain is built from TRBV27 and TRBJ2-5, with 8 nucleotides matching TRBD1. Trimming removed 6 bases from V and 2 bases from J; junction bases left unmatched: 17. CDR1 and CDR2 from the germline V gene are MNHEY and SMNVEV (reference sequence). This CDR3 is 18 amino acids long. Here the CDR3 reads CASRHVRGQGAEQETQYF. CDR3 DNA: TGTGCCAGCAGGCACGTTCGCGGGCAGGGGGCTGAACAAGAGACCCAGTACTTC.

The chain employs TRBV6-1 and TRBJ2-1, with D perhaps given as TRBD1 or TRBD2 (5 bases each). V was shortened by 7 bases and J by 5 bases, with 15 bases between the two germline ends. Germline CDR1 MNHNS, CDR2 SASEGT. There are 14 residues in the CDR3. This chain's CDR3 is CASKPGPINNEQFF. The CDR3 DNA reads TGTGCCAGCAAACCGGGACCGATCAACAATGAGCAGTTCTTC.

The chain is built from TRBV3-1 and TRBJ2-5, with 7 bases identical to TRBD1. CDR1 and CDR2 from the germline V gene are LGHDT and YNNKEL (reference sequence). This CDR3 spans 14 amino acids. J lost 4 bases, V lost 5 bases, and 7 bases had no gene match. In nucleotides, the CDR3 is TGTGCCAGCAGCAAAGGACAGGTTGGAGAGACCCAGTACTTC. It yields the protein CASSKGQVGETQYF.

Ten or more counts support this clonotype. The CDR3 protein is CASSLRSGAYNEQFF. The CDR3 nucleotides are TGTGCCAGCAGCCTCAGGTCCGGAGCCTACAATGAGCAGTTCTTC. The chain links TRBV11-3 to TRBJ2-1, with D unclear. The CDR3 loop spans 15 amino acids. Germline CDR1 and CDR2: SGHNT and YENEEA. With 5 bases removed from V and 2 bases from J, the gap between germline ends came to 13 bases.

This clonotype was seen just once. A read error may produce the germline difference seen at one junction end. The chain has TRBV15 and TRBJ2-5; D uncertain. Germline loops: CDR1 LNHNV, CDR2 YYDKDF (reference sequence). CDR3 length equals 14 residues. CDR3 residues: CVTSRGEAEETQYF. Here the CDR3 DNA reads TGTGTCACCAGCAGAGGAGAGGCTGAAGAGACCCAGTACTTC.

The chain is built from TRBV12-3 or TRBV12-4 and TRBJ2-1; 7 bases are a match to TRBD1. The V gene end was trimmed by 5 bases and the J gene end by 8 bases; junction bases not matched to a gene: 12. The length of the CDR3 is 15 residues. CDR3 loop: CASSRDSIGVHEQFF. The CDR3 DNA follows: TGTGCCAGCAGTCGGGACAGTATAGGTGTGCATGAGCAGTTCTTC.

The chain joins TRBV24-1 to TRBJ2-3; no reliable D call. CDR3 length: 14 amino acids. Between the trimmed V and J ends, which lost 3 bases and 8 bases, there was a span of 14 bases. Germline CDR1 KGHDR, CDR2 SFDVKD. The CDR3 here is CATSDHEEVGTQYF. CDR3 sequence (DNA): TGTGCCACCAGTGATCATGAAGAGGTTGGTACGCAGTATTTT.

V gene TRBV19 combines with J gene TRBJ2-1; a weak D match, TRBD1 (6 bases). With 1 base removed from V and 0 bases from J, the gap between germline ends came to 10 bases. Germline loops: CDR1 LNHDA, CDR2 SQIVND (reference sequence). CDR3 length equals 16 residues. The CDR3 DNA is TGTGCCAGTAGTATAGGGGGGCTATTCTCCTACAATGAGCAGTTCTTC. Translated: CASSIGGLFSYNEQFF.

This clonotype turned up a few times. The DNA for the CDR3 is TGTGCCAGCAACCGGGACGGTAGGAATTCACCCCTCCACTTT. It codes for CASNRDGRNSPLHF. The chain recombines TRBV3-1 with TRBJ1-6, with D perhaps TRBD1 (5 bases). V lost 7 bases, J lost 7 bases, and 14 bases lay in between. Germline CDR1 reads LGHDT; CDR2 reads YNNKEL (reference sequence). The CDR3 is 14 amino acids.

V usage is TRBV19 and J usage is TRBJ2-3, with TRBD2 matching over 9 bases. This CDR3 has 14 amino acids. The J segment lost 8 bases and the V segment lost 6 bases, leaving 9 bases of the junction unmatched. Germline values: CDR1 LNHDA, CDR2 SQIVND (reference sequence). The CDR3 reads CASRSAGGHGTQYF. The CDR3 coding sequence is TGTGCCAGTAGATCTGCGGGGGGGCATGGTACGCAGTATTTT.

This clonotype was recorded many times. V and J are TRBV5-1 and TRBJ2-7; TRBD1 is a possible D gene (6 bases). Germline CDR1 SGHRS, CDR2 YFSETQ. The V gene lost 1 base and the J gene lost 6 bases, with 8 bases spanning the gap. The CDR3 has 12 residues. CDR3 bases: TGCGCCAGCAGCTTGACAGGGAGCGAGCAGTACTTC. It yields the protein CASSLTGSEQYF.

The sample holds many counts of this clonotype. This rearrangement joins TRBV5-1 to TRBJ2-2, with D possibly matching TRBD1 (6 bases). CDR3 length: 14 residues. Germline assignment: CDR1 SGHRS and CDR2 YFSETQ. Between the trimmed V and J ends, which lost 2 bases and 5 bases, there was a span of 10 bases. The CDR3 DNA sequence: TGCGCCAGCAGCTTATCACAGGGAACCGGGGAGCTGTTTTTT. Protein sequence: CASSLSQGTGELFF.

On this clonotype itself: A much larger clone is a single base away; this may be a read error. The chain has TRBV12-3 or TRBV12-4 and TRBJ1-1, with 11 nucleotides matching TRBD1. The CDR3 consists of 14 residues. CDR3 bases: TGTGCCAGCAGGGGGGACAGGGGGTACACTGAAACTTTCTTT. Amino acid sequence: CASRGDRGYTETFF.

This clonotype was counted many times. The J gene is TRBJ1-4, the V gene TRBV12-3 or TRBV12-4; tentatively, D is TRBD1 (6 bases). V was cut by 6 bases and J by 3 bases, with 14 bases left in between. This CDR3 comprises 15 residues. CDR3 loop: CASSADRSPNEKLFF. The CDR3 DNA follows: TGTGCCAGCAGCGCAGACAGGAGCCCTAATGAAAAACTGTTTTTT.